One and the same sample provided the 32 T cell receptor beta chains below, sequenced in a study of T cell repertoires in cytomegalovirus infection. One entry per CDR3 protein results from TCRdb running MiXCR on the reads. Among 300,000 or so distinct CDR3 sequences, roughly 9.3% were seen once, and the ten largest hold 2.5%. Sequenced sample: PBMCs. The receptors stem from a human donor in good health (CMV status not recorded). Some clones in this sample may be carry-over from other donors' samples.

This clonotype occurred many times. This chain uses TRBV6-1 with TRBJ1-6, with D tentatively TRBD1 (5 bases). The CDR3 runs to 15 residues. Germline CDR1 reads MNHNS; CDR2 reads SASEGT. Trimming removed 7 bases from V and 6 bases from J, with 16 bases in between. Here the CDR3 DNA reads TGTGCCAGCACCCAAATCCCGGGGGGTAATTCACCCCTCCACTTT. It translates to CASTQIPGGNSPLHF.

This clonotype has ten or more counts. Here the CDR3 DNA reads TGTGCCAGCAGTTCCGGACGGTCCGGGGCCAACGTCCTGACTTTC. Its protein is CASSSGRSGANVLTF. The chain joins TRBV6-2 or TRBV6-3 to TRBJ2-6; the D is unclear. The CDR3 is 15 residues long. Trimming removed 4 bases from V and 4 bases from J, with 11 bases in between. The germline CDR1 and CDR2 sequences are MNHEY and SVGEGT.

This clonotype was seen ten or more times. The chain carries TRBV20-1 and TRBJ2-7; D may correspond to TRBD1 or TRBD2 (5 bases each). Germline V gives CDR1 DFQATT, CDR2 SNEGSKA (reference sequence). Trimming removed 3 bases from V and 3 bases from J, with 18 bases in between. This CDR3 is 15 amino acids long. The CDR3 DNA reads TGCAGTGCTAGGTCACCCGCGGCAGGGAGCTACGAGCAGTACTTC. It is translated as CSARSPAAGSYEQYF.

This clonotype has only a few counts. The V call is TRBV29-1, the J call TRBJ2-7; 9 bases fit TRBD1. In germline, CDR1 is SQVTM, CDR2 ANQGSEA. The CDR3 length is 15 residues. With 6 bases clipped from V and 5 bases from J, the junction kept 14 bases outside the gene matches. Here the CDR3 DNA reads TGCAGCGTAAATACAGGGGGCAGACTTAGAGACGAGCAGTACTTC. Protein: CSVNTGGRLRDEQYF.

In its sample, this clonotype was seen many times. The chain carries TRBV7-2 and TRBJ1-1; the match to TRBD1 covers 7 bases. Germline trimming cut 11 bases from V and 1 base from J; bases unmatched to any gene: 10. Germline values: CDR1 SGHTA, CDR2 FQGNSA. This CDR3 contains 14 residues. CDR3 in amino acids: CAWGTAIRNTEAFF. DNA for the CDR3: TGTGCCTGGGGGACAGCAATACGGAACACTGAAGCTTTCTTT. Full variable domain (remainder filled in from reference TRBV7-2 and TRBJ1-1): GAGVSQSPSNKVTEKGKDVELRCDPISGHTALYWYRQSLGQGLEFLIYFQGNSAPDKSGLPSDRFSAERTGGSVSTLTIQRTQQEDSAVYLCAWGTAIRNTEAFFGQGTRLTVV.

This clonotype was counted at least ten times. This chain connects TRBV28 to TRBJ2-3; 7 nucleotides align to TRBD2. The CDR3 covers 13 residues. Trimming cost V 6 bases and J 7 bases; bases outside gene matches: 7. From germline, CDR1 is MDHEN and CDR2 SYDVKM. The CDR3 region is CASRGEGRHTQYF. The CDR3 nucleotides read TGTGCCAGCAGGGGGGAGGGGAGGCATACGCAGTATTTT.

The sample holds many counts of this clonotype. This chain joins TRBV6-5 and TRBJ1-4, with D possibly matching TRBD1 (5 bases). CDR1 and CDR2 (germline): MNHEY, SVGAGI. V lost 8 bases to trimming and J lost 5 bases, with 18 bases between them. This CDR3 has 15 amino acids. The CDR3 nucleotides are TGTGCCAGCTCAATTGGGCAGGGAAAAAATGAAAAACTGTTTTTT. Its translation is CASSIGQGKNEKLFF.

V usage is TRBV28 and J usage is TRBJ2-1, with 10 bases matching TRBD2. V gave up 2 bases and J gave up 8 bases; unmatched junction bases: 9. The germline gives CDR1 MDHEN, CDR2 SYDVKM. This CDR3 is 16 amino acids long. The DNA of the CDR3 is TGTGCCAGCAGTTTACCGGCTAGCGGGGGAATCCATGAGCAGTTCTTC. Translated, it gives CASSLPASGGIHEQFF.

In this sample, this clonotype turned up many times. CDR3 loop: CASRRTGTIIPGQYV. DNA for the CDR3: TGTGCCAGCAGACGGACCGGGACAATAATCCCTGGGCAGTACGTC. The rearrangement joins TRBV6-2 or TRBV6-3 to TRBJ2-7; perhaps TRBD1 as D (6 bases). V lost 6 bases and J 9 bases, leaving 24 bases between the germline ends. The germline V gene has CDR1 MNHEY and CDR2 SVGEGT. This CDR3 region has 15 residues.

The rearrangement links TRBV23-1 to TRBJ1-6; D is unresolved. TRBV23-1 belongs to the ORF category, with a function that is uncertain. The CDR3 is made up of 17 amino acids. Trimming took 4 bases from V and 0 from J, leaving 13 bases between them. CDR3 nucleotides: TGCGCCAGCAGTCGAATGAGATTGAGCTCCTATAATTCACCCCTCCACTTT. This translates into CASSRMRLSSYNSPLHF.

This clonotype has only a few counts. This rearrangement joins TRBV29-1 to TRBJ2-1, with D maybe TRBD2 (6 bases). Trimming took off 3 bases at V and 0 bases at J, with 6 bases between the two ends. Germline loops: CDR1 SQVTM, CDR2 ANQGSEA. This CDR3 is built from 13 residues. CDR3 DNA: TGCAGCGTTGAGACTAGCTCCTACAATGAGCAGTTCTTC. It codes for CSVETSSYNEQFF.

This clonotype was seen at least ten times. This chain connects TRBV9 to TRBJ2-1; 9 bases agree with TRBD1. The junction had 7 bases not matched to a gene; V was cut back by 3 bases and J by 3 bases. The CDR3 is 16 residues long. Germline CDR1 reads SGDLS; CDR2 reads YYNGEE. The CDR3 loop reads CASSDPGQGLYNEQFF. DNA of the CDR3: TGTGCCAGCAGCGATCCGGGACAGGGACTCTACAATGAGCAGTTCTTC.

This clonotype was seen ten or more times. The gene calls are TRBV28 and TRBJ1-5, with D hard to call. V lost 6 bases and J 11 bases, leaving 14 bases between the germline ends. Germline V gene sequence: CDR1 MDHEN, CDR2 SYDVKM. The CDR3 covers 12 residues. CDR3 DNA: TGTGCCAGCAGCTTACTTGCGCAGTCCCAGCATTTT. As protein: CASSLLAQSQHF.

This clonotype appeared a few times. This chain links TRBV6-4 with TRBJ1-2; 7 bases map to TRBD1. The CDR3 extends over 14 amino acids. Looked up from germline, CDR1 is MRHNA and CDR2 is SNTAGT. V lost 5 bases and J lost 8; bases outside the gene matches: 11. The CDR3 region has the DNA TGTGCCAGCAGTCCGGACAGGAGTCGGAGGGGCTACACCTTC. Its protein is CASSPDRSRRGYTF.

This clonotype occurred many times. The chain links TRBV7-6 to TRBJ2-3, with D uncertain. The CDR3 has 16 amino acids. Trimming stripped 2 bases from V and 0 bases from J, with 12 bases between. The V gene's germline CDR1 is SGHVS and CDR2 FNYEAQ. CDR3 protein: CASSLKTDFSTDTQYF. CDR3 bases: TGTGCCAGCAGCTTAAAAACAGATTTTAGCACAGATACGCAGTATTTT.

This clonotype was counted at least ten times. The chain has TRBV19 and TRBJ1-1, with 7 nucleotides matching TRBD1. This CDR3 has 12 residues. V was pared by 9 bases and J by 3 bases, with 4 bases of the junction left unmatched. Germline assignment: CDR1 LNHDA and CDR2 SQIVND (reference sequence). The CDR3 DNA is TGTGCCAGCAGAGACAGGGACACTGAAGCTTTCTTT. Residues: CASRDRDTEAFF.

This clonotype was counted ten times or more. The V call is TRBV7-2, the J call TRBJ2-7; TRBD2 matches at 14 bases. Germline V lookup: CDR1 SGHTA, CDR2 FQGNSA. The CDR3 length is 16 residues. V lost 3 bases, J lost 3 bases, and 4 bases stayed unmatched. CDR3 sequence (DNA): TGTGCCAGCAGCTTGACCGGACTAGCGGGGGGCTACGAGCAGTACTTC. Its translation: CASSLTGLAGGYEQYF.

The CDR3 coding sequence is TGCAGCGTTATCCATCCCGGGACAGGGACCGGGGAGCTGTTTTTT. This codes for CSVIHPGTGTGELFF. The V and J genes are TRBV29-1 and TRBJ2-2, with 9 bases identical to TRBD1. The J segment lost 5 bases and the V segment lost 5 bases, leaving 9 bases of the junction unmatched. Germline V gene data show CDR1 as SQVTM and CDR2 as ANQGSEA. This CDR3 contains 15 residues.

This clonotype was recorded at least ten times. The chain has TRBV12-3 or TRBV12-4 and TRBJ2-1, with 10 bases fitting TRBD2. The CDR3 contains 17 residues. The V segment lost 6 bases and the J segment 5 bases; nucleotides outside the gene matches: 13. The CDR3 here is CASRGTSAGGPDNEQFF. CDR3 sequence (DNA): TGTGCCAGCAGAGGAACCTCAGCGGGGGGGCCTGACAATGAGCAGTTCTTC.

This clonotype was counted between two and nine times. V usage is TRBV11-2 and J usage is TRBJ2-1; D unresolved. V lost 1 base and J 6 bases, leaving 10 bases between the germline ends. The CDR3 extends over 14 amino acids. CDR1 SGHAT and CDR2 FQNNGV come from the germline V gene. CDR3 DNA: TGTGCCAGCAGCTTAGCACGCTACTCCAATGAGCAGTTCTTC. Translated, it gives CASSLARYSNEQFF.

In its sample, this clonotype was seen many times. V usage is TRBV5-1 and J usage is TRBJ1-4, with TRBD1 as a possible D gene (5 bases). CDR1 is SGHRS, CDR2 YFSETQ, per germline. The CDR3 has 15 residues. V was pared by 7 bases and J by 5 bases, with 18 bases between. The CDR3 protein is CASSTVGRGNEKLFF. In DNA, the CDR3 is TGCGCCAGCTCAACTGTAGGCCGGGGGAATGAAAAACTGTTTTTT.

Written as DNA, the CDR3 is TGCGCCAGCAGTCCCCCGAAGGGGCCCCATCGCTACGAGCAGTACGTC. Amino acids: CASSPPKGPHRYEQYV. The chain joins TRBV23-1 to TRBJ2-7, with a possible D match to TRBD1 (5 bases). TRBV23-1 is marked as an open reading frame, function uncertain. Deletions cut 4 bases from V and 3 bases from J, with 19 bases between. The CDR3 covers 16 residues.

This clonotype was seen at least ten times. V gene TRBV25-1 combines with J gene TRBJ2-2; D is perhaps TRBD2 (6 bases). The length of the CDR3 is 14 residues. Per germline, CDR1 MGHDK and CDR2 SYGVNS. Trimming left V 7 bases short and J 3 bases short, with 12 bases between. The CDR3 sequence: CASKAGTYTGELFF. The DNA of the CDR3 is TGTGCCAGCAAAGCGGGTACCTACACCGGGGAGCTGTTTTTT.

This clonotype occurred many times. CDR3: CASSRGEGHYGYTF. For the CDR3, the DNA is TGTGCCAGCAGCCGTGGAGAGGGACACTATGGCTACACCTTC. The chain has TRBV7-9 and TRBJ1-2, with D perhaps matching TRBD1 (5 bases). Trimming removed 5 bases from V and 3 bases from J, with 13 bases in between. This CDR3 has 14 residues. Looked up from germline, CDR1 is SEHNR and CDR2 is FQNEAQ (reference sequence).

In its sample, this clonotype was seen many times. The rearrangement uses TRBV7-2 and TRBJ1-5; a weak D match, TRBD1 (6 bases). The CDR3 runs to 15 residues. Per the germline V gene, CDR1 is SGHTA and CDR2 is FQGNSA. Trimming pared 6 bases from V and 0 bases from J, leaving 12 bases between. CDR3 DNA: TGTGCCAGCAGTTTTACAGGGCCTAGCAATCAGCCCCAGCATTTT. It specifies CASSFTGPSNQPQHF.

This clonotype was detected ten times or more. The chain recombines TRBV7-2 with TRBJ1-5; D gene uncertain. Germline CDR1 and CDR2: SGHTA and FQGNSA. The CDR3 spans 13 residues. V was clipped by 5 bases and J by 10 bases, with 15 bases between them. The chain's CDR3 is CASSPAAKVPQHF. Here the CDR3 DNA reads TGTGCCAGCAGCCCCGCAGCGAAGGTTCCCCAGCATTTT. The variable domain in full, with the rest retrieved from reference TRBV7-2 and TRBJ1-5, is GAGVSQSPSNKVTEKGKDVELRCDPISGHTALYWYRQSLGQGLEFLIYFQGNSAPDKSGLPSDRFSAERTGGSVSTLTIQRTQQEDSAVYLCASSPAAKVPQHFGDGTRLSIL.

This clonotype has at least ten counts. The rearrangement links TRBV4-1 to TRBJ2-3, with TRBD2 matching over 9 bases. V shed 2 bases and J 0 bases; nucleotides not matched to a gene: 9. Germline CDR1 and CDR2: MGHRA and YSYEKL. The CDR3 length is 18 residues. CDR3 in DNA: TGCGCCAGCAGCCAATCAACGACTAGCGGAGTTAGCACAGATACGCAGTATTTT. Translated, it gives CASSQSTTSGVSTDTQYF.

This clonotype occurred many times. The chain couples TRBV5-4 to TRBJ2-7, with D perhaps TRBD2 (6 bases). The V end lost 3 bases, the J end lost 3 bases, and 16 bases lay between the germline ends. The CDR3 runs 15 residues. The germline CDR1 and CDR2 sequences are SGHNT and YYREEE (reference sequence). The chain's CDR3 is CASSYGGVSRYEQYF. DNA for the CDR3: TGTGCCAGCAGCTACGGCGGGGTCAGCCGCTACGAGCAGTACTTC.

The chain links TRBV20-1 to TRBJ1-1; D perhaps matches TRBD1 (6 bases). Germline loops: CDR1 DFQATT, CDR2 SNEGSKA (reference sequence). V was cut by 5 bases and J by 0 bases, with 19 bases left in between. The CDR3 contains 16 residues. The CDR3 DNA sequence: TGCAGTGCTTCCCCCCCGGGAGGGGGGATGAACACTGAAGCTTTCTTT. It codes for CSASPPGGGMNTEAFF.

This clonotype was observed many times. The rearrangement uses TRBV6-1 and TRBJ2-7, with D hard to call. Germline V gene data show CDR1 as MNHNS and CDR2 as SASEGT. This CDR3 has 12 residues. Trimming pared 5 bases from V and 5 bases from J, leaving 10 bases between. This CDR3 reads CASSSTPDEQYF. DNA for the CDR3: TGTGCCAGCAGTTCTACTCCGGACGAGCAGTACTTC.

This clonotype was counted many times. CDR3 in DNA: TGTGCCAGCAGGAGGGGAGAGCGCGCTTTCTTT. Translated: CASRRGERAFF. The gene calls are TRBV6-1 and TRBJ1-1; TRBD1 might be the D (5 bases). Per germline, CDR1 MNHNS and CDR2 SASEGT. CDR3 size: 11 residues. Trimming cost V 6 bases and J 11 bases, with 13 bases left between them.

At least ten counts were recorded for this clonotype. The chain couples TRBV6-1 to TRBJ2-7; 8 bases agree with TRBD1. Unmatched junction bases numbered 6, after V lost 6 bases and J lost 2 bases. The CDR3 contains 14 residues. CDR1 and CDR2 from the germline V gene are MNHNS and SASEGT. CDR3: CASSETGAPYEQYF. The CDR3 coding sequence is TGTGCCAGCAGCGAGACAGGGGCGCCCTACGAGCAGTACTTC.